This T cell receptor beta chain was retrieved from a study of control samples from healthy donors and cancer patients. Some clones are missing from TCRdb's copy, which holds only in-frame ones; the method was immunoSEQ multiplex PCR. The table has 150,000 to 200,000 clones, roughly 94% seen once. CDR1 and CDR2 (germline): SGDLS, YYNGEE. There are 14 residues in the CDR3. Trimming took off 0 bases at V and 4 bases at J, with 10 bases between the two ends. Sequencing was carried out using PBMCs. This TCR came from a man aged 55 to 69 with colorectal cancer. The rearrangement joins TRBV9 to TRBJ2-5; no clear D. The CDR3 region is CASSVDSIPETQYF. The CDR3 DNA follows: TGTGCCAGCAGCGTAGACAGTATCCCAGAGACCCAGTACTTC. Complete variable domain (other parts from reference TRBV9 and TRBJ2-5): DSGVTQTPKHLITATGQRVTLRCSPRSGDLSVYWYQQSLDQGLQFLIQYYNGEERAKGNILERFSAQQFPDLHSELNLSSLELGDSALYFCASSVDSIPETQYFGPGTRLLVL.